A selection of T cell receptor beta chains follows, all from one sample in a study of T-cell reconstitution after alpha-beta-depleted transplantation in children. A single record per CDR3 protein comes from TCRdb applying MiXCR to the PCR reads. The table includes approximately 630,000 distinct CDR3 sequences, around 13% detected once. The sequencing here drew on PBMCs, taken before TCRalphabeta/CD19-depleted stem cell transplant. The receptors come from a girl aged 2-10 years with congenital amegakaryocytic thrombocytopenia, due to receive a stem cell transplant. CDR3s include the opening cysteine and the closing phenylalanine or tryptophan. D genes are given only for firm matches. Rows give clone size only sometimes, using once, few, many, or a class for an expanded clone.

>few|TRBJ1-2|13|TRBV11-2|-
TGTGCCAGCAGCTTAGAACAGACGTATGGCTACACCTTC
CASSLEQTYGYTF
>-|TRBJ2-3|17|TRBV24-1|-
TGTGCCACCAGTGGGGGTAGAGGGGATAGGAGCACAGATACGCAGTATTTT
CATSGGRGDRSTDTQYF
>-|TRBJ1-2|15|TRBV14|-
TGTGCCAGCAGCCAAGTCGAAAGACGGAACTATGGCTACACCTTC
CASSQVERRNYGYTF
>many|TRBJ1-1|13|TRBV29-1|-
TGCAGCGTTGAAGATCCAGGGAACACTGAAGCTTTCTTT
CSVEDPGNTEAFF
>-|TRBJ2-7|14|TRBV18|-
TGTGCCAGCTCACCCGAGGGGACTGCGGACGAGCAGTACTTC
CASSPEGTADEQYF
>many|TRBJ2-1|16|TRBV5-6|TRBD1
TGTGCCAGCACCGAGCCTGACAGGGTCCCTTACAATGAGCAGTTCTTC
CASTEPDRVPYNEQFF
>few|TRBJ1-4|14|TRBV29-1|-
TGCAGTGGAAGTACGGATGCAACTAATGAAAAACTGTTTTTT
CSGSTDATNEKLFF
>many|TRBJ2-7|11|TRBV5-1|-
TGCGCCAGCAGCTTGTCCAACGAGCAGTACTTC
CASSLSNEQYF
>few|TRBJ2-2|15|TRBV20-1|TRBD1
TGCAGTGCTAGAGATCCGGGACAGGGGGCCGGGGAGCTGTTTTTT
CSARDPGQGAGELFF
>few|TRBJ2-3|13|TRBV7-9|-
TGTGCCAGCAGCTCACCGGAGGCAGATACGCAGTATTTT
CASSSPEADTQYF
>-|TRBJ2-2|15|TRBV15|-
TGTGCCACCAGCTTCCCAAGAGGGGACACCGGGGAGCTGTTTTTT
CATSFPRGDTGELFF
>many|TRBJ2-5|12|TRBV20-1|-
TGCAGTGCTCAAGGGCCACAAGAGACCCAGTACTTC
CSAQGPQETQYF
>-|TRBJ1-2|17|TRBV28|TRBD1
TGTGCCCGCAGTCCCCCTACTCTCCAGACAGGGAACTATGGCTACACCTTC
CARSPPTLQTGNYGYTF
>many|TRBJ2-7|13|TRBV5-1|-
TGCGCCAGCAAGCAGGCCAGCTCCTACGAGCAGTACTTC
CASKQASSYEQYF
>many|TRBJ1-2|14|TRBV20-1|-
TGCAGTGCTAGACCGATGGACGTCGCCTATGGCTACACCTTC
CSARPMDVAYGYTF
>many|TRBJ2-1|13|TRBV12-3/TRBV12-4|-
TGTGCCAGCAGTCCTAGGGACGGGAATGAGCAGTTCTTC
CASSPRDGNEQFF
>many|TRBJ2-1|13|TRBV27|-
TGTGCCAGCAGTTTAATTAGGGCCCCTCCGCAGTTCTTC
CASSLIRAPPQFF
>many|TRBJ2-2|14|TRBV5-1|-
TGCGCCAGCAGCTTGGTGCGAAACACCGGGGAGCTGTTTTTT
CASSLVRNTGELFF
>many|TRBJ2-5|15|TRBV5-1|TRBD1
TGCGCCAGCAGTACCGGACAGGGGGCTCAAGAGACCCAGTACTTC
CASSTGQGAQETQYF
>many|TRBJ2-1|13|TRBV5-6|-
TGTGCCAGCAGCGTTATCGGAGGCAATGAGCAGTTCTTC
CASSVIGGNEQFF
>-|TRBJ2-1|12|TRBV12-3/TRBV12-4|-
TGTGCCAGCAGTTTCCTCCGCGATGAGCAGTTCTTC
CASSFLRDEQFF
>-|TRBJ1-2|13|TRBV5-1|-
TGCGCCAGCAGCCGGACAGCCCTCTATGGCTACACCTTC
CASSRTALYGYTF
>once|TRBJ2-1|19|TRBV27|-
TGTGCCAGCAGCCGAAGTTGGGACATGGGGCACCCATATTACAATGAGCAGTTCTTC
CASSRSWDMGHPYYNEQFF
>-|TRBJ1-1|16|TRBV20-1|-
TGCAGTGCTAGAGATTACGGGCAGGCCCCGGGAACTGAAGCTTTCTTT
CSARDYGQAPGTEAFF
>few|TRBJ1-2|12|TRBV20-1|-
TGCAGTGCTCAGTCAGGGGTGGATGGCTACACCTTC
CSAQSGVDGYTF
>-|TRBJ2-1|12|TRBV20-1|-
TGCAGTGCCCAGGGACTTTACAATGAGCAGTTCTTC
CSAQGLYNEQFF
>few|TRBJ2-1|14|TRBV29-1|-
TGCAGCGTTGAGCCCCCGGGCCGCCAAAATGAGCAGTTCTTC
CSVEPPGRQNEQFF
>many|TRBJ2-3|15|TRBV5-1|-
TGCGCCAGCAGCGAGGGACTCAGTAGGGCAGATACGCAGTATTTT
CASSEGLSRADTQYF
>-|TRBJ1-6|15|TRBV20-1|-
TGCAGTGCTAGAGGATTACTATCAGGGGTTTCACCCCTCCACTTT
CSARGLLSGVSPLHF
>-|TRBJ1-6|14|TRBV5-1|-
TGCGCCAGCAGCTTAAGCACGGGCAATTCACCCCTCCACTTT
CASSLSTGNSPLHF
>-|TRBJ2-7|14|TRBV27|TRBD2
TGTGCCAGCAGGGAACGGGAGGGCTCCTACGAGCAGTACTTC
CASREREGSYEQYF
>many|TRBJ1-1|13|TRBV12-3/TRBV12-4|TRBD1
TGTGCCAGCAGTACAGGGGGTCGTACTGAAGCTTTCTTT
CASSTGGRTEAFF
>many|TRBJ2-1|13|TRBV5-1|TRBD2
TGCGCCAGCAGCCCGACTAGCGGGATAGGGCAGTTCTTC
CASSPTSGIGQFF
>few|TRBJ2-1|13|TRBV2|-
TGTGCCAGCGTCTTGACAGGGAGGGACGAGCAGTTCTTC
CASVLTGRDEQFF
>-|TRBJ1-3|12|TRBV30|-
TGTGCCTGGAGGGAGTCTGGAAACACCATATATTTT
CAWRESGNTIYF
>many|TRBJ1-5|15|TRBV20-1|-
TGCAGTGCTAGCCCCACAGGGTTGGGCAATCAGCCCCAGCATTTT
CSASPTGLGNQPQHF
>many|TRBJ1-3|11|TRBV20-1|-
TGCAGTGCTAGCCAGGGTGGCACCATATATTTT
CSASQGGTIYF
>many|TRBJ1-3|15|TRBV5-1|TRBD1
TGCGCCAGCAGCTTACAGGGGCTCTCTGGAAACACCATATATTTT
CASSLQGLSGNTIYF
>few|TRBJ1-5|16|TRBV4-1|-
TGCGCCAGCAGCCAAGTGGGGAGGGCAACAAATCAGCCCCAGCATTTT
CASSQVGRATNQPQHF
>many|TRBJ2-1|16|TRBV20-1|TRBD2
TGCAGTGCTAGAGTTACTAGCGCCAGCTCCTACAATGAGCAGTTCTTC
CSARVTSASSYNEQFF
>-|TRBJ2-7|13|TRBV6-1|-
TGTGCCAGCAGGCGGGACAAGTATGGATTGCGGTACTTC
CASRRDKYGLRYF